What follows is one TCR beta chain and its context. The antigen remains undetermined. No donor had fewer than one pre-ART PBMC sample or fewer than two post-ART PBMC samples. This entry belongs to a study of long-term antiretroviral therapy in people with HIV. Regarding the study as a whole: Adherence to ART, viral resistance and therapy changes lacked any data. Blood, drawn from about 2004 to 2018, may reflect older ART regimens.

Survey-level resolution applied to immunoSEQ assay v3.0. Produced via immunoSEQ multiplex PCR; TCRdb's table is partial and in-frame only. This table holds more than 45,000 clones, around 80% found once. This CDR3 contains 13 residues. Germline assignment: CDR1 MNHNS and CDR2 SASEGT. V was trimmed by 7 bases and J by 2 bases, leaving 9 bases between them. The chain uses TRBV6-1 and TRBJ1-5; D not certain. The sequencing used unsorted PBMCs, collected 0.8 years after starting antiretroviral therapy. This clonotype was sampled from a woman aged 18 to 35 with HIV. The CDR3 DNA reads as TGTGCCAGCAAGGAGGCGGGCAATCAGCCCCAGCATTTT. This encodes CASKEAGNQPQHF.